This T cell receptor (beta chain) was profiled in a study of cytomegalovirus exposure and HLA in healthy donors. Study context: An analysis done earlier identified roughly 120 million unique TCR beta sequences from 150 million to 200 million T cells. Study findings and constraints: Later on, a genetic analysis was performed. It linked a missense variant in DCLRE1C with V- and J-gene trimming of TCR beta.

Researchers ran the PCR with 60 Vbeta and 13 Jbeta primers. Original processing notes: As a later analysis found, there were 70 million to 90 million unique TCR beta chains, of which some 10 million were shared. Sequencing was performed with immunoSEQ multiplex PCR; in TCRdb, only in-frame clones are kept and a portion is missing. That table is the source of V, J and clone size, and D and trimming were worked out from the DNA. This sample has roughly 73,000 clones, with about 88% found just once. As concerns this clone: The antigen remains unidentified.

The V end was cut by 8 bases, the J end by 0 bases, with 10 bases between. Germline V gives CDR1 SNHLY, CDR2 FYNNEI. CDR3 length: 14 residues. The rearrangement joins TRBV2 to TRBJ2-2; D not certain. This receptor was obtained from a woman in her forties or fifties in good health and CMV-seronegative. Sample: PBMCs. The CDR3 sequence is CASWALSNTGELFF. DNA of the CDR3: TGTGCCAGCTGGGCTCTGTCGAACACCGGGGAGCTGTTTTTT.